This is a list of T cell receptor beta chains from one sample in a study of radiotherapy plus CTLA-4 blockade in lung cancer. The protocol was immunoSEQ multiplex PCR, while the TCRdb copy is restricted to in-frame clones and leaves out a portion. Among about 77,000 clones listed, 70% to 80% were seen once. The sample consisted of peripheral blood, taken from a patient treated with radiotherapy plus ipilimumab. These receptor sequences come from a human donor with non-small cell lung cancer whose response to radiotherapy plus ipilimumab could not be evaluated. The CDR3 runs from the conserved cysteine through the conserved F or W. D genes are given only for firm matches. The size field is filled for only some rows; it gives once, few, many or a size class.

J gene,clone size,D gene,V gene,CDR3 protein,CDR3 DNA
TRBJ1-2,NA,NA,TRBV19,CASSPLGGNYGYTF,TGTGCCAGTAGCCCCCTGGGAGGAAACTATGGCTACACCTTC
TRBJ2-3,few,NA,TRBV4-3,CASSQDTGIGVADTQYF,TGCGCCAGCAGCCAAGATACAGGTATAGGAGTCGCGGATACGCAGTATTTT
TRBJ2-7,NA,NA,TRBV4-1,CASSQVGGSAYEQYF,TGCGCCAGCAGCCAAGTTGGGGGGAGCGCCTACGAGCAGTACTTC
TRBJ1-5,NA,TRBD1,TRBV30,CAWSLPPGQGEGQPQHF,TGTGCCTGGAGTCTCCCCCCTGGACAGGGAGAGGGACAGCCCCAGCATTTT
TRBJ2-7,many,TRBD1,TRBV19,CASSAYRGYEQYF,TGTGCCAGTAGTGCATACAGGGGCTACGAGCAGTACTTC
TRBJ2-7,NA,TRBD1,TRBV6-5,CASRLTGSSYEQYF,TGTGCCAGCAGATTGACAGGGAGCTCCTACGAGCAGTACTTC
TRBJ1-4,few,NA,TRBV10-3,CASNRAYNEKLFF,TGTGCCAGCAACAGGGCCTATAATGAAAAACTGTTTTTT
TRBJ2-1,many,TRBD2,TRBV5-1,CASSLTGTSSYNEQFF,TGCGCCAGCAGCTTGACCGGGACTAGCTCCTACAATGAGCAGTTCTTC
TRBJ1-2,NA,NA,TRBV10-3,CAISELGTPNYGYTF,TGTGCCATCAGTGAACTAGGGACACCCAACTATGGCTACACCTTC
TRBJ2-7,NA,TRBD1,TRBV4-2,CASSFGDRGLYEQYF,TGTGCCAGCAGCTTCGGAGACAGGGGGCTCTACGAGCAGTACTTC
TRBJ1-6,NA,TRBD1,TRBV7-2,CASRQGLLNSPLHF,TGTGCCAGCCGACAGGGGCTATTAAATTCCCCCCTCCACTTT
TRBJ1-1,NA,TRBD1,TRBV6-6,CASSYQGAAEAFF,TGTGCCAGCAGTTACCAGGGGGCAGCTGAAGCTTTCTTT
TRBJ1-2,NA,NA,TRBV19,CASSMGRNQNYGYTF,TGTGCCAGTAGTATGGGCAGGAACCAAAACTATGGCTACACCTTC
TRBJ1-5,few,NA,TRBV4-1,CASSNQPQHF,TGCGCCAGCTCGAATCAGCCCCAGCATTTT
TRBJ1-1,NA,TRBD1,TRBV19,CASSIQGQSNTEAFF,TGTGCCAGTAGTATACAGGGACAGTCGAACACTGAAGCTTTCTTT
TRBJ1-2,NA,TRBD1,TRBV28,CASTMGGQGRHGYTF,TGTGCCAGCACCATGGGAGGACAGGGAAGGCATGGCTACACCTTC
TRBJ2-5,NA,TRBD2,TRBV5-5,CASSLVASGARNPQETQYF,TGTGCCAGCAGCTTGGTCGCTAGCGGGGCCCGTAACCCCCAAGAGACCCAGTACTTC
TRBJ1-2,NA,NA,TRBV4-2,CASSQQTSGHTSNYGYTF,TGTGCCAGCAGCCAACAAACATCGGGACATACATCTAACTATGGCTACACCTTC
TRBJ2-1,NA,TRBD1,TRBV27,CASSPDPGQGDEQFF,TGTGCCAGCAGTCCAGACCCGGGACAGGGGGATGAGCAGTTCTTC
TRBJ2-3,NA,TRBD1,TRBV5-4,CASSLGQGHTDTQYF,TGTGCCAGCAGCTTGGGACAGGGACACACAGATACGCAGTATTTT
TRBJ2-7,NA,TRBD1,TRBV10-1,CASSDPGQGAYEQYF,TGCGCCAGCAGTGACCCGGGACAGGGGGCATACGAGCAGTACTTC
TRBJ2-7,NA,TRBD1,TRBV19,CASSAAGTGDDEQYF,TGTGCCAGTAGTGCCGCCGGGACAGGGGATGACGAGCAGTACTTC
TRBJ2-3,few,NA,TRBV11-3,CASSVTNLDTQYF,TGTGCCAGCAGCGTCACTAATCTAGATACGCAGTATTTT
TRBJ2-7,NA,TRBD1,TRBV15,CATSRDRGPYEQYF,TGTGCCACCAGCAGGGACAGGGGACCGTACGAGCAGTACTTC
TRBJ2-1,NA,TRBD1,TRBV10-3,CAIRDRDNNEQFF,TGTGCCATCAGGGACAGGGACAACAATGAGCAGTTCTTC
TRBJ2-5,NA,TRBD2,TRBV10-3,CAISTPGTSGTETQYF,TGTGCCATCAGTACCCCAGGGACTAGCGGGACGGAGACCCAGTACTTC
TRBJ2-5,NA,NA,TRBV12-2,CASRSPGTSGTNQETQYF,TGTGCAAGTCGCTCTCCCGGGACTAGCGGAACAAATCAAGAGACCCAGTACTTC
TRBJ2-3,NA,TRBD1,TRBV12-5,CASGLVVLTGDPTDTQYF,TGTGCTAGTGGTTTGGTAGTGTTGACAGGGGATCCCACAGATACGCAGTATTTT
TRBJ2-7,few,NA,TRBV10-3,CAISESWQSSYEQYF,TGTGCCATCAGTGAGTCGTGGCAGTCCTCCTACGAGCAGTACTTC
TRBJ1-5,NA,NA,TRBV15,CATSRDRQQPQHF,TGTGCCACCAGCAGAGATCGACAGCAGCCCCAGCATTTT
TRBJ2-1,NA,TRBD1,TRBV5-1,CASNPPVWDRSYNEQFF,TGCGCCAGCAACCCACCGGTCTGGGACAGGAGTTACAATGAGCAGTTCTTC
TRBJ1-4,NA,NA,TRBV6-5,CASSLRVPGREGLFF,TGTGCCAGCAGCCTCCGGGTCCCGGGTAGAGAAGGACTGTTTTTT
TRBJ2-1,few,TRBD2,TRBV7-6,CASSPWTSGSSYNEQFF,TGTGCCAGCAGCCCCTGGACTAGCGGGAGCTCCTACAATGAGCAGTTCTTC
TRBJ2-3,NA,TRBD2,TRBV4-2,CASSPRDYSSTDTQYF,TGTGCCAGCAGCCCGCGGGACTATTCTAGCACAGATACGCAGTATTTT
TRBJ1-1,NA,TRBD1,TRBV5-1,CASSSDRDTLNTEAFF,TGCGCCAGCAGCTCGGACAGGGACACTTTGAACACTGAAGCTTTCTTT
TRBJ2-1,few,NA,TRBV7-8,CASSLAASGQFF,TGTGCCAGCAGCTTAGCAGCGAGTGGGCAGTTCTTC
TRBJ2-2,NA,TRBD1,TRBV6-1,CASSGTGENTGELFF,TGTGCCAGCAGTGGGACAGGGGAGAACACCGGGGAGCTGTTTTTT
TRBJ2-1,few,TRBD2,TRBV9,CASSVGTSVYNEQFF,TGTGCCAGCAGCGTAGGGACTAGCGTATACAATGAGCAGTTCTTC
TRBJ2-7,NA,TRBD1,TRBV7-8,CASSTGTASYEQYF,TGTGCCAGCAGCACGGGGACAGCAAGTTACGAGCAGTACTTC
TRBJ2-6,few,TRBD2,TRBV27,CASSSGTSTGANVLTF,TGTGCCAGCAGTTCCGGGACTAGCACGGGGGCCAACGTCCTGACTTTC
TRBJ2-7,NA,TRBD2,TRBV12-5,CASGLATLAGESSYEQYF,TGTGCTAGTGGTTTGGCAACCTTAGCGGGAGAGAGCTCCTACGAGCAGTACTTC
TRBJ2-2,once,TRBD1,TRBV29-1,CSVEDLGGELNTGELFF,TGCAGCGTTGAAGATCTAGGGGGCGAATTAAACACCGGGGAGCTGTTTTTT
TRBJ2-1,once,NA,TRBV19,CASSPGAGALNEQFF,TGTGCCAGTAGCCCTGGGGCAGGGGCCCTGAATGAGCAGTTCTTC
TRBJ2-7,NA,TRBD1,TRBV6-1,CASNKQGVYEQYF,TGTGCCAGCAATAAACAGGGGGTCTACGAGCAGTACTTC
TRBJ2-3,NA,TRBD2,TRBV27,CASSSPKGLAGVVLWGTDTQYF,TGTGCCAGCAGTTCCCCGAAGGGACTAGCGGGAGTAGTTTTATGGGGCACAGATACGCAGTATTTT
TRBJ2-5,once,NA,TRBV5-1,CASSLPPGGGYEGETQYF,TGCGCCAGCAGCCTTCCCCCAGGCGGGGGCTATGAGGGGGAGACCCAGTACTTC